A single TCR beta chain is shown here with its context. The antigen is undetermined. Investigators reverse transcribed all isolated RNA, so they sequenced expressed TCRB transcripts. Using immunoSEQ multiplex PCR, the repertoire was profiled, and TCRdb retains in-frame clones only, with some absent. The profile shows about 350,000 clones, 15% to 20% of them singletons. The sample is drawn from a study of beta chain features in type 1 diabetes. Study-wide points: There were fewer insertions and more deletions at the VDJ junctions of type 1 diabetes patients. Within the patient group, naive, central memory and Treg TCRB repertoires appeared more similar to each other than within healthy donors. Across all four CD4+ subsets, people with type 1 diabetes showed modestly shorter TCRB CDR3s.

Per germline, CDR1 GTSNPN and CDR2 SVGIG (reference sequence). The length of the CDR3 is 14 residues. Trimming took 1 base from V and 4 from J, leaving 10 bases between them. V gene TRBV30 combines with J gene TRBJ2-2; D is possibly TRBD1 (5 bases). The receptor's source is a woman aged 18-29 years in good health. The sequencing sample was made of naive CD4+ T cells from blood. The CDR3 coding sequence is TGTGCCTGGAGTGCAGGGATTCGCACCGGGGAGCTGTTTTTT. It specifies CAWSAGIRTGELFF. Full variable domain (missing parts from reference TRBV30 and TRBJ2-2): SQTIHQWPATLVQPVGSPLSLECTVEGTSNPNLYWYRQAAGRGLQLLFYSVGIGQISSEVPQNLSASRPQDRQFILSSKKLLLSDSGFYLCAWSAGIRTGELFFGEGSRLTVL.